The present T cell receptor beta chain was sequenced within a study of control samples from healthy donors and cancer patients. Profiling relied on immunoSEQ multiplex PCR, and the TCRdb table lists in-frame clones only, not all of them. The data hold about 120,000 clones, with more than 70% observed a single time. CDR1 and CDR2 (germline): WNHNN, SYGVQD (reference sequence). The ends were cut back, 1 base at V and 0 bases at J, with 6 bases in the middle. There are 14 residues in the CDR3. The V call is TRBV10-1, the J call TRBJ1-1; D gene unclear. The receptor's source is a woman between 65 and 79 years old in good health. Sequences were obtained from blood. CDR3 nucleotides: TGCGCCAGCAGTGAGTATGCAGTGAACACTGAAGCTTTCTTT. This translates into CASSEYAVNTEAFF.